The TCR beta chain under discussion was sequenced for a study of human versus mouse CDR3 diversity and MHC coevolution. Study summary: Reported immunoSEQ sensitivity was one in 200,000 T cells, with reduced amplification bias. Each sample yielded about 5.5 x 10^6 to 1.6 x 10^7 valid reads.

The protocol was immunoSEQ multiplex PCR, while the TCRdb copy is restricted to in-frame clones and leaves out a portion. The sample carries roughly 80,000 clones, roughly 95% recorded once. Study-wide findings and caveats: iCHAO1 estimated the human TCR beta repertoire at about 1.6 million clonotypes.

A word on this clone: The target antigen is unknown.

The germline V gene encodes CDR1 LNHNV and CDR2 YYDKDF (reference sequence). V shed 0 bases and J shed 4 bases, with 6 bases lying between them. This CDR3 spans 13 amino acids. The sequencing input was naive CD4+ T cells from blood. Sample subset: CD45RO-negative CD62L-positive naive CD4 T cells. The origin of this receptor is a person between 25 and 70 years old in good health. The rearrangement joins TRBV15 to TRBJ2-5; no clear D gene. The CDR3 reads CATSRDHGETQYF. For the CDR3, the DNA is TGTGCCACCAGCAGAGATCACGGAGAGACCCAGTACTTC.